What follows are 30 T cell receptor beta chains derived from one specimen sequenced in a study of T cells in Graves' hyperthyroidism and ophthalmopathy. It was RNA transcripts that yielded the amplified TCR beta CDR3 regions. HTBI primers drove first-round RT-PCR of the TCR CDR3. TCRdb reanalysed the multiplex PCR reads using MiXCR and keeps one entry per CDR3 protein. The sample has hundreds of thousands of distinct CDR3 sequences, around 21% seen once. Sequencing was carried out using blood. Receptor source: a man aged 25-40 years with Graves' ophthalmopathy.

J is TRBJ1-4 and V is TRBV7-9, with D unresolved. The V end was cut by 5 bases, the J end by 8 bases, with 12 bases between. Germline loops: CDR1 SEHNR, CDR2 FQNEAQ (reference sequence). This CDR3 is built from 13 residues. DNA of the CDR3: TGTGCCAGCAGCCTAGGGCCTTCCGAAAAACTGTTTTTT. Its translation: CASSLGPSEKLFF.

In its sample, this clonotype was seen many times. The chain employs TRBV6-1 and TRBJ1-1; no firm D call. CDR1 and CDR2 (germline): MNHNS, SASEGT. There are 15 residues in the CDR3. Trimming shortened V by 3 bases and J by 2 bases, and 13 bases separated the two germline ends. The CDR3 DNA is TGTGCCAGCAGTGACCCTGGACGGCCCAACACTGAAGCTTTCTTT. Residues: CASSDPGRPNTEAFF.

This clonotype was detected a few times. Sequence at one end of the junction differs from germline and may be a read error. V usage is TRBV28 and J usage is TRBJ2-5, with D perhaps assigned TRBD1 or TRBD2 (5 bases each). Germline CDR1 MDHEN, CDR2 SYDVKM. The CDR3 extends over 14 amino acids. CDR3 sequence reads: CASSPYERGEAQYF. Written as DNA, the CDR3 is TGTGCCAGCAGTCCCTACGAGAGGGGAGAGGCCCAGTACTTC.

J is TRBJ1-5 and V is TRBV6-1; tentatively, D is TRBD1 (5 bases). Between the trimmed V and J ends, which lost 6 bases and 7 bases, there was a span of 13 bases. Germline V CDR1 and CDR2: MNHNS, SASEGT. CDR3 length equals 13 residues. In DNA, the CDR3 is TGTGCCAGCAGCGAAAGGGACGGCCAGCCCCAGCATTTT. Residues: CASSERDGQPQHF.

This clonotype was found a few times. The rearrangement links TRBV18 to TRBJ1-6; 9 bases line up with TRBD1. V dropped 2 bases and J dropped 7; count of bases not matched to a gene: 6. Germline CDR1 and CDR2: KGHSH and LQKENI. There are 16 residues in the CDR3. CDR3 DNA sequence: TGTGCCAGCTCACCATGGACAGGGGCTGACAATTCACCCCTCCACTTT. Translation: CASSPWTGADNSPLHF.

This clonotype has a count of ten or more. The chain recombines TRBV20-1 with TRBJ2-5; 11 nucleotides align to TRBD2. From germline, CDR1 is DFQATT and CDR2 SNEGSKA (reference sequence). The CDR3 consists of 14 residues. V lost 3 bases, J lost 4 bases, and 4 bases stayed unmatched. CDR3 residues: CSASVLAGGETQYF. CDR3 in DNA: TGCAGTGCTAGCGTTCTAGCGGGAGGAGAGACCCAGTACTTC.

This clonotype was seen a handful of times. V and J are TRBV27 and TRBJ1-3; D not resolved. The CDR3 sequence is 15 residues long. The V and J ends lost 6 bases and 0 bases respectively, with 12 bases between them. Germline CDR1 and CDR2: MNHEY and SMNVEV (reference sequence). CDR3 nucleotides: TGTGCCAGCAGCCCCACCCTGAGCTCTGGAAACACCATATATTTT. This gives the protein CASSPTLSSGNTIYF.

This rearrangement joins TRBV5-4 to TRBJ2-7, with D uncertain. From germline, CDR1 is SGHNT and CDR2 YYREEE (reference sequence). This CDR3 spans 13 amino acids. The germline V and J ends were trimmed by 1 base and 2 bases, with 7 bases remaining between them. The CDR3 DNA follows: TGTGCCAGCAGCTTGATCCCAACCTACGAGCAGTACTTC. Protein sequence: CASSLIPTYEQYF. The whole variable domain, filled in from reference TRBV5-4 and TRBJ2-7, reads ETGVTQSPTHLIKTRGQQVTLRCSSQSGHNTVSWYQQALGQGPQFIFQYYREEENGRGNFPPRFSGLQFPNYSSELNVNALELDDSALYLCASSLIPTYEQYFGPGTRLTVT.

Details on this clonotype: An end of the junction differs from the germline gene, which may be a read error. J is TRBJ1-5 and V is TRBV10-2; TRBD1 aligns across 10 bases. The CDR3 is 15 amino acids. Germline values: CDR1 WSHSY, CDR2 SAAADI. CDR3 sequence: CATRGTGDSNQPQHF. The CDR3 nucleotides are TGTGCCACCAGGGGGACAGGGGATAGCAATCAGCCCCAGCATTTT.

CDR3 sequence: CATSVSLSTGELFF. As DNA, the CDR3 is TGTGCCACCAGTGTGTCTCTAAGTACCGGGGAGCTGTTTTTT. The rearrangement uses TRBV24-1 and TRBJ2-2; no clear D gene. This CDR3 is built from 14 residues. The germline CDR1 and CDR2 sequences are KGHDR and SFDVKD. V lost 5 bases to trimming and J lost 5 bases, with 11 bases between them.

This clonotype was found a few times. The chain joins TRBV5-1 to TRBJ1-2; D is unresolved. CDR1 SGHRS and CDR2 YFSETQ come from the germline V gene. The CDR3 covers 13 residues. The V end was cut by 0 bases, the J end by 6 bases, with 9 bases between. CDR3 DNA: TGCGCCAGCAGCTTGGCCGCGGTGGATGGCTACACCTTC. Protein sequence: CASSLAAVDGYTF.

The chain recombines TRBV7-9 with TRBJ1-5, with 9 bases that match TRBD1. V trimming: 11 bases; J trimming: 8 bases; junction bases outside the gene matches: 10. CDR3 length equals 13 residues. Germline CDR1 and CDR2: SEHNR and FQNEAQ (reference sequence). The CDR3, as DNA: TGTGCCGGCGGCTTGGGACAGGGCAAGCCCCAGCATTTT. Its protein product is CAGGLGQGKPQHF.

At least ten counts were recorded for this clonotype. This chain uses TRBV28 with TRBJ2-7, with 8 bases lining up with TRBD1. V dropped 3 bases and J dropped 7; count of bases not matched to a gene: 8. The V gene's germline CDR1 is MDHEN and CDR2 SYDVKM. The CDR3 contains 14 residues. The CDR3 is CASSFFRGRREQYF. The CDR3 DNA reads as TGTGCCAGCAGTTTTTTCAGGGGGCGTCGTGAGCAGTACTTC.

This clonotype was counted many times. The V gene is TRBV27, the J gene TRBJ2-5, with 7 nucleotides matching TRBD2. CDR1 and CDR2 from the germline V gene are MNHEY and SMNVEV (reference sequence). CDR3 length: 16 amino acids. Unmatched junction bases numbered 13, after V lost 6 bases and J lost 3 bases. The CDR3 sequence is CASRPMGGSGEETQYF. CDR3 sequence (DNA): TGTGCCAGCAGGCCGATGGGCGGGAGCGGAGAAGAGACCCAGTACTTC.

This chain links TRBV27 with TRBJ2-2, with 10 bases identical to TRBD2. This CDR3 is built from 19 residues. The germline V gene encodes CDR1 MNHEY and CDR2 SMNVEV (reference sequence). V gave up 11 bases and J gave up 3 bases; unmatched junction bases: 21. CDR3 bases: TGTGCCCTCCCTGCCGTCATCACTAGCGGGAATCTGGACACCGGGGAGCTGTTTTTT. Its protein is CALPAVITSGNLDTGELFF.

The CDR3 DNA reads TGTGCCATCAGTGGGAACGCCTGGAGAAACACCATATATTTT. It is translated as CAISGNAWRNTIYF. This chain uses TRBV10-3 with TRBJ1-3; no clear D gene. This CDR3 is built from 14 residues. Germline V gives CDR1 ENHRY, CDR2 SYGVKD. V shed 4 bases and J shed 5 bases, with 12 bases lying between them.

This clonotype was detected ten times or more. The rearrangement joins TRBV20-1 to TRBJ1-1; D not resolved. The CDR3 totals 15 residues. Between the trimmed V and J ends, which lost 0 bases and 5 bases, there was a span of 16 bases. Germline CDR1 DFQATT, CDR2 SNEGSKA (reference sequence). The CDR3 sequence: CSARDREKGETEAFF. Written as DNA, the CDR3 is TGCAGTGCTAGAGATAGGGAAAAGGGTGAAACTGAAGCTTTCTTT.

The CDR3 DNA sequence: TGTGCCAGCAGTGCTTGGACAGGGTATGGCTACACCTTC. Encoded protein: CASSAWTGYGYTF. This chain links TRBV25-1 with TRBJ1-2, with 8 bases aligning to TRBD1. This CDR3 comprises 13 residues. Germline V CDR1 and CDR2: MGHDK, SYGVNS. Trimming took 4 bases from V and 5 from J; bases not matched to a gene: 3.

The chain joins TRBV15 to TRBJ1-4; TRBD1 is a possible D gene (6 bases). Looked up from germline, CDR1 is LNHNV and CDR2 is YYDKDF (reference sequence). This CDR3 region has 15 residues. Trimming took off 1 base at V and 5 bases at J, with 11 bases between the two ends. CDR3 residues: CATSRVRGANEKLFF. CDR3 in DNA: TGTGCCACCAGCAGAGTTCGGGGGGCGAATGAAAAACTGTTTTTT.

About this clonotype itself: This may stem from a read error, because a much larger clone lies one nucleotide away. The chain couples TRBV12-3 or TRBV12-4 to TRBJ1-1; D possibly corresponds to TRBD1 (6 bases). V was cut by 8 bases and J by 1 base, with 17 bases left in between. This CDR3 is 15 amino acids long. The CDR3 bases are TGTGCCAGCGGTTCTCCGGGACACCAGAACACTGAAGCTTTCTTT. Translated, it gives CASGSPGHQNTEAFF.

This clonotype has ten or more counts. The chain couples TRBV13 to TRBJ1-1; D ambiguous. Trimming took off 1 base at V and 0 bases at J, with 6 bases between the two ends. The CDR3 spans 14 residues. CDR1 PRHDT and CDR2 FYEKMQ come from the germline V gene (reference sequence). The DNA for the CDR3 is TGTGCCAGCAGCTTAGAGATGATGAACACTGAAGCTTTCTTT. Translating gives CASSLEMMNTEAFF.

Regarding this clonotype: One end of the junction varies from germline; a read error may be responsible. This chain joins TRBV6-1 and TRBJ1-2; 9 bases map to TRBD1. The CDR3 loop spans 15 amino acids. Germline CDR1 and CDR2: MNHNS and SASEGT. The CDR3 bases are TGTGCCAGCAATGAAGAGGCGGACAGGGGCCCTGGCTACACCTTC. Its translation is CASNEEADRGPGYTF.

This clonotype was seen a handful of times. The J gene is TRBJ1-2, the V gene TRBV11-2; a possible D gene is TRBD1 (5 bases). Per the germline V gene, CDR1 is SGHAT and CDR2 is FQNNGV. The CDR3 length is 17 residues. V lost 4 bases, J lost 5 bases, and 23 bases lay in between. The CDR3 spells CASSSVDGTDFFYGYTF. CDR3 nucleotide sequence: TGTGCCAGCAGCTCGGTCGATGGGACGGACTTCTTTTATGGCTACACCTTC. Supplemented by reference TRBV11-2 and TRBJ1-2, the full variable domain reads EAGVAQSPRYKIIEKRQSVAFWCNPISGHATLYWYQQILGQGPKLLIQFQNNGVVDDSQLPKDRFSAERLKGVDSTLKIQPAKLEDSAVYLCASSSVDGTDFFYGYTFGSGTRLTVV.

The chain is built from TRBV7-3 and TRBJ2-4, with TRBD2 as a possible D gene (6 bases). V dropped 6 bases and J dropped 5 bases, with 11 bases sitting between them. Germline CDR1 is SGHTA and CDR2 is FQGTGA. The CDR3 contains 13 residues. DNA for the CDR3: TGTGCCAGCAGTCCCCCGGGAGAAAACATTCAGTACTTC. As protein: CASSPPGENIQYF.

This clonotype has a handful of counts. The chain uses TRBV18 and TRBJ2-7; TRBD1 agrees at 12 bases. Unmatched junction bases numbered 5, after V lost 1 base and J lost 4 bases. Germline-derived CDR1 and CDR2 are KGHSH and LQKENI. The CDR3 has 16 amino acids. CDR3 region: CASSPLPGQGAYEQYF. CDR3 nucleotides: TGTGCCAGCTCACCACTTCCGGGACAGGGGGCATACGAGCAGTACTTC.

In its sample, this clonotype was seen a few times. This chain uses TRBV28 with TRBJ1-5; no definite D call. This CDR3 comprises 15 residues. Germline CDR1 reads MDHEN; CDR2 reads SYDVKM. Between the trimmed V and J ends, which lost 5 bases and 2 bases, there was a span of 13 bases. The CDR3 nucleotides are TGTGCCAGCAGTGGCCAGGATGGAGGCAATCAGCCCCAGCATTTT. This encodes CASSGQDGGNQPQHF.

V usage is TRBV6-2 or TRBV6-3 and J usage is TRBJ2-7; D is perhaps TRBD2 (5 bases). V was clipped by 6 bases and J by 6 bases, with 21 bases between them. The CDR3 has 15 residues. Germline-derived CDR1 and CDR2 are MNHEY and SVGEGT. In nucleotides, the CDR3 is TGTGCCAGCAGACCCGTAGACGGGGTTCATACCGAGCAGTACTTC. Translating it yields CASRPVDGVHTEQYF.

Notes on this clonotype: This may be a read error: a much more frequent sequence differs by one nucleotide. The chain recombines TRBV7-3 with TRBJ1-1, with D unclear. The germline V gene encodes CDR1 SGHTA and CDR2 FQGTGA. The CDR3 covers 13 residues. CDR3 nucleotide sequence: TGTGCCAGCAGCTCCAACATGAGGACTGAAGCTCTCTTT. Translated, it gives CASSSNMRTEALF.

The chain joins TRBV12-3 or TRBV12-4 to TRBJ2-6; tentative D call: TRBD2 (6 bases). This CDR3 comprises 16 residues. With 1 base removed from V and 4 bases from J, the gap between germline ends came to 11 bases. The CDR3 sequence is CASSLGRVLGANVLTF. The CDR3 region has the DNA TGTGCCAGCAGTTTAGGGAGGGTCTTAGGGGCCAACGTCCTGACTTTC.

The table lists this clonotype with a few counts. The CDR3 sequence: CAWSRLGGLAQPEQYF. The CDR3 DNA reads as TGTGCCTGGAGTCGGCTGGGGGGACTGGCTCAACCCGAGCAGTACTTC. The chain links TRBV30 to TRBJ2-7, with a weak D call TRBD2 (6 bases). The CDR3 extends over 16 amino acids. The germline V gene encodes CDR1 GTSNPN and CDR2 SVGIG (reference sequence). V was clipped by 2 bases and J by 6 bases, with 23 bases between them.